The present TCR beta chain was sequenced within a study of CD8+ T cells in alopecia areata. After isolation, RNA underwent reverse transcription to generate cDNA as the sequencing template. The method was immunoSEQ multiplex PCR; TCRdb's version includes in-frame clones alone and lacks a portion of them. Here the sample spans about 69,000 clones, 55% to 75% being singletons. The germline gives CDR1 SGHDT, CDR2 YYEEEE. The ends were cut back, 2 bases at V and 7 bases at J, with 16 bases in the middle. CDR3 length: 15 residues. This specimen consisted of CD8+ T cells sorted from blood, obtained at week 0. The V call is TRBV5-6, the J call TRBJ2-1; maybe TRBD2 (6 bases). The clonotype was recovered from a human donor with alopecia areata. CDR3 in DNA: TGTGCCAGCAGCTTTCAGGGAGGCGGGTGGAATGAGCAGTTCTTC. The encoded protein is CASSFQGGGWNEQFF.